This T cell receptor beta chain is from a study of a mutant IDH1 vaccine in newly diagnosed glioma. Study as a whole: Vaccination started 4-6 weeks after radiotherapy alone, or with temozolomide cycles. Treatment recipients were approximately 60% male and around 38% female, and their mean age was 40.4 years.

Germline lookup yields CDR1 SNHLY and CDR2 FYNNEI. The ends were cut back, 2 bases at V and 4 bases at J, with 8 bases in the middle. This CDR3 comprises 13 residues. Repertoires were generated with immunoSEQ multiplex PCR, while TCRdb's copy carries only in-frame clones and drops some. Seen here are about 52,000 clones, 70% to 85% observed once, and the top ten hold 4.9%. A note on this clone: Its antigen is undetermined.

Indicated time point: week 47, end of study. The investigators gave 300 ug of mutant IDH1 20-mer peptide in each vaccine dose, together with topical imiquimod. The chain carries TRBV2 and TRBJ1-2; possible D gene TRBD1, 5 bases. Sequenced material: PBMCs, taken from a glioma patient whose treatment included an IDH1 peptide vaccine. The clonotype comes from a woman aged 40 to 50 with glioma. Some clones in this sample may be carry-over from other donors' samples. CDR3 amino acids: CASSEKGLYGYTF. The CDR3 nucleotides read TGTGCCAGCAGTGAAAAGGGGCTCTATGGCTACACCTTC.